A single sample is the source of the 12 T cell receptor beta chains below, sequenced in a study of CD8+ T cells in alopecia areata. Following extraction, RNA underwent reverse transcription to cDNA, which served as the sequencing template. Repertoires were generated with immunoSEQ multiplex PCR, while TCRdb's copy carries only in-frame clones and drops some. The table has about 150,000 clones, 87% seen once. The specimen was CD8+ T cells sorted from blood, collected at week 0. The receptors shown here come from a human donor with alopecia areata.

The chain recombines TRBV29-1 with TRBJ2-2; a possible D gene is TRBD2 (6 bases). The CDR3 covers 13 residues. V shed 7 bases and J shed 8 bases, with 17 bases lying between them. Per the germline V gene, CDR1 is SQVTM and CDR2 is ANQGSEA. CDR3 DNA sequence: TGCAGCGAGGCGACTAGTCTTAGTGGGGAGCTGTTTTTT. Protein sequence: CSEATSLSGELFF.

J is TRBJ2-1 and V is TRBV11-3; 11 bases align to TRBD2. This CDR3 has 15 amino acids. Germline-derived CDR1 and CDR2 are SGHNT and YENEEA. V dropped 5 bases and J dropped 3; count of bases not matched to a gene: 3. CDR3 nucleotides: TGTGCCAGCAGCCCTAGCGGGAGGTTCTACAATGAGCAGTTCTTC. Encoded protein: CASSPSGRFYNEQFF.

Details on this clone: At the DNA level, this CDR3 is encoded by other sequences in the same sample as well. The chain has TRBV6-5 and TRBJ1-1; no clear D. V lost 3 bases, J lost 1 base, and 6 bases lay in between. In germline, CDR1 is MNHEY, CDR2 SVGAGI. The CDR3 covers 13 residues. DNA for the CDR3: TGTGCCAGCAGTTATTCATCGAACACTGAAGCTTTCTTT. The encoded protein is CASSYSSNTEAFF.

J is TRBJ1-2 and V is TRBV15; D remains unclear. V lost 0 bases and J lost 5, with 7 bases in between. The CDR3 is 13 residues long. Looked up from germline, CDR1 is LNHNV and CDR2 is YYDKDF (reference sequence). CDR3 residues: CATSREWEYGYTF. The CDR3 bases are TGTGCCACCAGCAGAGAGTGGGAATATGGCTACACCTTC.

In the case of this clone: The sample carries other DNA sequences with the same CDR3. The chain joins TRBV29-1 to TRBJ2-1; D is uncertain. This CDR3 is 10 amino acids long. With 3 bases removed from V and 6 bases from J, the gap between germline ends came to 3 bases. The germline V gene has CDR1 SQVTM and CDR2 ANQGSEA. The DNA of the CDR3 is TGCAGCGTTGAGCTCAATGAGCAGTTCTTC. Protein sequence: CSVELNEQFF.

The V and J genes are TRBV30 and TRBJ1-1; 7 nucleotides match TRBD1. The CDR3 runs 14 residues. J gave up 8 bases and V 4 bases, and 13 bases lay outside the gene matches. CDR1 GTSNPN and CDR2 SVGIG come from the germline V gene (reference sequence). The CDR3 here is CAWTMAGTVTEAFF. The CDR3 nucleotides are TGTGCCTGGACCATGGCCGGGACAGTCACCGAAGCTTTCTTT.

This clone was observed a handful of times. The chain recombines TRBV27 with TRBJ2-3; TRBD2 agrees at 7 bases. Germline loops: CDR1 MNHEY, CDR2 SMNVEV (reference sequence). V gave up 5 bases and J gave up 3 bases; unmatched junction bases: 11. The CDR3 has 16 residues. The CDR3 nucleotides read TGTGCCAGCAGTCAAATAGGGGAGGGGAGGACAGATACGCAGTATTTT. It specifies CASSQIGEGRTDTQYF.

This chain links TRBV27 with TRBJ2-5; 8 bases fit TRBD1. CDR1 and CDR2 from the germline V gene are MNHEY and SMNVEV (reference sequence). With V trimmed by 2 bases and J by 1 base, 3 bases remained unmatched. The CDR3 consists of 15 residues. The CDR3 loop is CASSLGTGGQETQYF. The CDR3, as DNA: TGTGCCAGCAGTTTAGGGACAGGAGGCCAAGAGACCCAGTACTTC.

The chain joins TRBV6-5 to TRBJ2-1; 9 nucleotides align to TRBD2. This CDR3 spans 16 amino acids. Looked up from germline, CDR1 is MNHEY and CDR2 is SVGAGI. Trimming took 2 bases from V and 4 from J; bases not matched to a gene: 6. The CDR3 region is CASSYGTSGFYNEQFF. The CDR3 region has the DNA TGTGCCAGCAGTTACGGTACTAGCGGGTTTTACAATGAGCAGTTCTTC.

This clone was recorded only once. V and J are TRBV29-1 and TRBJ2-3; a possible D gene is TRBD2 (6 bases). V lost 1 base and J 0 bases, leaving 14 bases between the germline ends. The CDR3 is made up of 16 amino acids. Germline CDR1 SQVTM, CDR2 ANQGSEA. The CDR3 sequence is CSVEARQRVSTDTQYF. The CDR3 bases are TGCAGCGTTGAAGCACGTCAGCGGGTTAGCACAGATACGCAGTATTTT.

The CDR3 is CASSLGDRLAYEQYF. CDR3 in DNA: TGTGCCAGCAGCTTAGGCGACAGGTTGGCCTACGAGCAGTACTTC. The chain combines TRBV5-8 with TRBJ2-7; tentative D call: TRBD1 (6 bases). Looked up from germline, CDR1 is SGHTS and CDR2 is YDEGEE. The CDR3 has 15 amino acids. Trimming shortened V by 2 bases and J by 2 bases, and 14 bases separated the two germline ends.

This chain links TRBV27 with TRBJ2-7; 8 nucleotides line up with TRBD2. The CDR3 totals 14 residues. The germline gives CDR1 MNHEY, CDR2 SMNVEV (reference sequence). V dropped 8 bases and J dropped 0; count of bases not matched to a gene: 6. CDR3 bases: TGTGCCAGCTCAAGACTAGCGAACTCCTACGAGCAGTACTTC. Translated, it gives CASSRLANSYEQYF.